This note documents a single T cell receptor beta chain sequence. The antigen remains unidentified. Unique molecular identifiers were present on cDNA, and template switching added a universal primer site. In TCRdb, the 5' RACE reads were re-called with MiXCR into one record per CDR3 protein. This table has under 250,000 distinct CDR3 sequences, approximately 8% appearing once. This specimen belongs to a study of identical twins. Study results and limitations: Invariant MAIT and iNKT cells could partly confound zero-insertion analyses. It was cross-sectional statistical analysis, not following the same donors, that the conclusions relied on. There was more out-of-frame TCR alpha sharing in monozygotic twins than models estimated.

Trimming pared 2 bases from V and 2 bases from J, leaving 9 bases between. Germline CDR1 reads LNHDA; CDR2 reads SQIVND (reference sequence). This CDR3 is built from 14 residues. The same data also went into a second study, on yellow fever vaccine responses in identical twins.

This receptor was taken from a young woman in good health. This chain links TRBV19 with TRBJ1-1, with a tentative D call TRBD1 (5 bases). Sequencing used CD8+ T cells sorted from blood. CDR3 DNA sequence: TGTGCCAGTAGTATATCCGGGACCAACACTGAAGCTTTCTTT. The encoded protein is CASSISGTNTEAFF.